This entry is about one T cell receptor (beta chain). The data derive from a study of blood T cell repertoires in COVID-19. Whole-study context: Samples taken during acute and convalescent COVID-19 were collected in the United States, Italy and Spain. From T cells, B-cell-depleted T cells, or PBMCs came the material, which was cDNA or gDNA.

Trimming left V 4 bases short and J 0 bases short, with 20 bases between. CDR1 and CDR2 from the germline V gene are SGDLS and YYNGEE. This CDR3 is 17 amino acids long. As handled by the study authors: Cell counts per sample came from amplifying reference gene primers. Profiled with immunoSEQ multiplex PCR; TCRdb holds only in-frame clones, not every one. The D gene and trimming were derived from the DNA, and the V and J assignments and clone size from that table. The repertoire holds some 180,000 clones, with 88% as singletons. This receptor was obtained from a man between 35 and 55 years old with active or convalescent COVID-19. The chain has TRBV9 and TRBJ2-7, with D perhaps matching TRBD1 (5 bases). The sequenced material came from peripheral blood. This CDR3 is CASSPRAGQGDSYEQYF. The DNA for the CDR3 is TGTGCCAGCAGCCCTCGTGCAGGGCAAGGGGACTCCTACGAGCAGTACTTC. Filled out from reference TRBV9 and TRBJ2-7, the complete variable domain reads DSGVTQTPKHLITATGQRVTLRCSPRSGDLSVYWYQQSLDQGLQFLIQYYNGEERAKGNILERFSAQQFPDLHSELNLSSLELGDSALYFCASSPRAGQGDSYEQYFGPGTRLTVT.